This T cell receptor (beta chain) was obtained from a study of T cells expressing NK-cell markers. Study-wide background: The authors sequenced eight donors, of whom seven were HCMV-seropositive and one was seronegative.

There are 12 residues in the CDR3. CDR1 is SEHNR and CDR2 is FQNEAQ in the germline V gene (reference sequence). TCRdb reprocessed the 5' RACE reads, keeping one entry per CDR3 protein, no DNA. The sample table sets out around 380,000 distinct CDR3 sequences. Sample: blood T cells: a sorted CD56 or NKG2C T cell subset, CD4+ or CD8+ T cells, or bulk PBMC T cells (not recorded which). This rearrangement joins TRBV7-9 to TRBJ2-3; the TRBD1 assignment by TCRdb is unverifiable without DNA. This TCR was sampled from a woman between 50 and 59 years old in good health. The CDR3 is CASSQGSDTQYF.